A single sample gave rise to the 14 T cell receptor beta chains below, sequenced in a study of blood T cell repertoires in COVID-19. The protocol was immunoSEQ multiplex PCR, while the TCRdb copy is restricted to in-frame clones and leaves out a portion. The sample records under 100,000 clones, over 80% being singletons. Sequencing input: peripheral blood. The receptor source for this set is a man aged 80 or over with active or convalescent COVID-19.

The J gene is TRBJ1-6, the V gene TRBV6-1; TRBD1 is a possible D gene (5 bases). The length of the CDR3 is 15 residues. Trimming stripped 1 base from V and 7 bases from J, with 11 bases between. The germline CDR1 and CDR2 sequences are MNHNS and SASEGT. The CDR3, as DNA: TGTGCCAGCAGTGAAGAGGGGAAGGCCAATTCACCCCTCCACTTT. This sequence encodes CASSEEGKANSPLHF.

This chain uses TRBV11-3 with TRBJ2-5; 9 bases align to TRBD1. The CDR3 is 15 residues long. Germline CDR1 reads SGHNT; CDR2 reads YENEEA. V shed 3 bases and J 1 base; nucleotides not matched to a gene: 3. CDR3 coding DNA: TGTGCCAGCAGCTTGAACAGGGGGCCCCAAGAGACCCAGTACTTC. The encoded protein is CASSLNRGPQETQYF.

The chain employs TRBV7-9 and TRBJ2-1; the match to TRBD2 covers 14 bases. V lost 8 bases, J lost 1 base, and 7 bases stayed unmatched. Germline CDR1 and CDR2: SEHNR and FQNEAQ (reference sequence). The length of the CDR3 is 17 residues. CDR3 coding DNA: TGTGCCAGCGACGGGACTAGCGGGGGTTTTTCCTACAATGAGCAGTTCTTC. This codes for CASDGTSGGFSYNEQFF.

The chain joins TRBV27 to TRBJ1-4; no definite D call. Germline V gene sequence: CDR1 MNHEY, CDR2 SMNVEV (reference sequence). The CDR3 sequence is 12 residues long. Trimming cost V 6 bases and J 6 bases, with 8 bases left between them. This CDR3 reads CASRSGYEKLFF. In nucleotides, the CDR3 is TGTGCCAGCAGGAGCGGGTATGAAAAACTGTTTTTT.

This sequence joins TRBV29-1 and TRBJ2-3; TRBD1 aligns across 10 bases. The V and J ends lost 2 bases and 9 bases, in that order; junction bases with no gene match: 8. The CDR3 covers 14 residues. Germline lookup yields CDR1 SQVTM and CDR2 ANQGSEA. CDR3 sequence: CSVEQTGGAATQYF. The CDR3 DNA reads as TGCAGCGTTGAACAGACAGGGGGCGCGGCAACGCAGTATTTT.

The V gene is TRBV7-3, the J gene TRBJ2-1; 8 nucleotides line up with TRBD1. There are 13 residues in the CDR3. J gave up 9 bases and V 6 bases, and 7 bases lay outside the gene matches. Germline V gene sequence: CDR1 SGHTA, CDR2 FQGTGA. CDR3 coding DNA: TGTGCCAGCAGGTACGGACAGGGAGGTGAGCAGTTCTTC. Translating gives CASRYGQGGEQFF.

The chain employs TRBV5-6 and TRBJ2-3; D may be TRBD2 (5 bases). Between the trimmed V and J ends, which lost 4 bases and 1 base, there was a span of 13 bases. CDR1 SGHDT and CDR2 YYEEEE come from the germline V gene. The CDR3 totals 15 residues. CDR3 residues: CASSRRLRGTDTQYF. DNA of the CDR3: TGTGCCAGCAGCCGCCGCTTGCGGGGCACAGATACGCAGTATTTT. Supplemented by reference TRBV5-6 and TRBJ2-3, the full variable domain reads DAGVTQSPTHLIKTRGQQVTLRCSPKSGHDTVSWYQQALGQGPQFIFQYYEEEERQRGNFPDRFSGHQFPNYSSELNVNALLLGDSALYLCASSRRLRGTDTQYFGPGTRLTVL.

This CDR3 reads CASSPGRRGTEAFF. In DNA, the CDR3 is TGTGCCAGCTCACCTGGAAGAAGGGGTACTGAAGCTTTCTTT. The J gene is TRBJ1-1, the V gene TRBV18, with a tentative D call TRBD1 (5 bases). The CDR3 totals 14 residues. Germline loops: CDR1 KGHSH, CDR2 LQKENI. The V gene lost 3 bases and the J gene lost 5 bases, with 13 bases spanning the gap. Variable domain in full (rest from reference TRBV18 and TRBJ1-1): NAGVMQNPRHLVRRRGQEARLRCSPMKGHSHVYWYRQLPEEGLKFMVYLQKENIIDESGMPKERFSAEFPKEGPSILRIQQVVRGDSAAYFCASSPGRRGTEAFFGQGTRLTVV.

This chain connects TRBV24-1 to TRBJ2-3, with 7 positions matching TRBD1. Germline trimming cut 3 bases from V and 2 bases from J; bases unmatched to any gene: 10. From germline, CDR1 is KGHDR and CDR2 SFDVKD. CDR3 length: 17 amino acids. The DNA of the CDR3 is TGTGCCACCAGTGATCCCCGGTTCGGACAGGTCACAGATACGCAGTATTTT. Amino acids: CATSDPRFGQVTDTQYF.

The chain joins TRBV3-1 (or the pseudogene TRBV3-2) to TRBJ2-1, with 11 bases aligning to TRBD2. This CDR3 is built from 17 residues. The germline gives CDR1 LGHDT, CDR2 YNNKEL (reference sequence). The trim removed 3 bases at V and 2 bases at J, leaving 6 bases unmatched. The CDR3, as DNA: TGTGCCAGCAGCCAGATATTAGCGGGAGGGCCCTACAATGAGCAGTTCTTC. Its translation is CASSQILAGGPYNEQFF.

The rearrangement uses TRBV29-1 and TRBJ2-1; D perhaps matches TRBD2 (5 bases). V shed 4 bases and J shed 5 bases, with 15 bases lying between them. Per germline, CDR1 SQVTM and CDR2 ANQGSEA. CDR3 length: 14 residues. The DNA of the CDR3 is TGCAGCGTTGTTCTTCGCGGGCATAACAATGAGCAGTTCTTC. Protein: CSVVLRGHNNEQFF.

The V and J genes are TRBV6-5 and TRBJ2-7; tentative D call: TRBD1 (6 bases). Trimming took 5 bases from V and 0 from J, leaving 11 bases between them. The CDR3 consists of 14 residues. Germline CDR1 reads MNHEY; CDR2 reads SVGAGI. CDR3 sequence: CASSRQVGSYEQYV. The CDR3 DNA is TGTGCCAGCAGTAGACAGGTGGGCTCCTACGAGCAGTACGTC.

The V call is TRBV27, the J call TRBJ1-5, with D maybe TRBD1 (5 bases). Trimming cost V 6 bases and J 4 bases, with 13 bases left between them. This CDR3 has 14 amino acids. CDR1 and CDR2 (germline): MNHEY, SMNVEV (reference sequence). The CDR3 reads CASSYQGWNQPQHF. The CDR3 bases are TGTGCCAGCAGCTACCAGGGATGGAATCAGCCCCAGCATTTT.

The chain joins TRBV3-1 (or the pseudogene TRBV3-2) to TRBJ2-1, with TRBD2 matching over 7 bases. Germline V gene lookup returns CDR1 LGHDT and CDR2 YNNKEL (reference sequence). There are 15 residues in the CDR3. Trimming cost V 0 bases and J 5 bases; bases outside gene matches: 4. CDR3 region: CASSQDPSGHNEQFF. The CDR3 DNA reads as TGTGCCAGCAGCCAAGACCCTAGCGGACACAATGAGCAGTTCTTC.